What follows describes a single TCR beta chain. The antigen is not known. These data originate in a study of T cells expressing NK-cell markers. Study-wide points: The dominant NKG2C+ clonotypes represented about 1.0-7.0% of CD8+ T cells in five to seven donors.

The CDR3 has 16 amino acids. The germline V gene has CDR1 DFQATT and CDR2 SNEGSKA (reference sequence). As the method of synthesis, 5'RACE template switching with UMIs yielded TCR beta cDNA. No DNA is given; TCRdb re-called the 5' RACE reads and lists each CDR3 protein once. The sample holds about 160,000 distinct CDR3 sequences. The sequencing sample was made of blood T cells: a sorted CD56 or NKG2C T cell subset, CD4+ or CD8+ T cells, or bulk PBMC T cells (not recorded which). The rearrangement joins TRBV20-1 to TRBJ2-3; TCRdb outputs TRBD1, but without DNA this stays unchecked. This clonotype was obtained from a woman between 18 and 69 years old in good health. CDR3 amino acids: CSATNLGQGLADTQYF.